The present T cell receptor (beta chain) was sequenced within a study of control samples from healthy donors and cancer patients. Trimming took 6 bases from V and 5 from J, leaving 16 bases between them. This CDR3 contains 14 residues. CDR1 and CDR2 from the germline V gene are MNHNY and SVGAGI (reference sequence). Libraries were prepared by immunoSEQ multiplex PCR; TCRdb keeps only in-frame clonotypes and omits some of them. The sample has 100,000 to 150,000 clones; about 92% are singletons. The clonotype comes from a man between 50 and 59 years old with head and neck cancer. The sequenced sample was PBMCs. The chain uses TRBV6-6 and TRBJ2-5; the D call may be TRBD1 or TRBD2 (5 bases each). CDR3 nucleotide sequence: TGTGCCAGCAGGGTTTGGGGGACCGGGGAGACCCAGTACTTC. Amino acids: CASRVWGTGETQYF.